The rows below give T cell receptor beta chains drawn from one sample of a study of CD8+CD57+ T cells in acquired aplastic anemia. One entry per CDR3 protein results from TCRdb running MiXCR on the reads. Among fewer than 200,000 distinct CDR3 sequences listed, roughly 43% were seen once. Sequencing was performed on sorted CD4+, CD8+, or CD8+CD57+ T cells (not recorded which) from PBMCs. Receptors were obtained from a human donor with aplastic anemia. Both conserved end residues are part of each CDR3. The order of the fields is D gene, clone size, J gene, V gene, CDR3 DNA, CDR3 protein. D genes are given only for firm matches. Only part of the rows carry a size: once, few, many, or a class if the clone is expanded.

d_gene: -; abundance: -; j_gene: TRBJ2-7; v_gene: TRBV11-2; CDR3nt: TGTGCCAGCAGCTTAGAAGGTCTGCGGAGCTACGAGCAGTACTTC; CDR3aa: CASSLEGLRSYEQYF
d_gene: TRBD1; abundance: -; j_gene: TRBJ1-1; v_gene: TRBV19; CDR3nt: TGTGCCAGTAGTGCGGGACAGGGTGTAAACACTGAAGCTTTCTTT; CDR3aa: CASSAGQGVNTEAFF
d_gene: -; abundance: -; j_gene: TRBJ2-2; v_gene: TRBV10-3; CDR3nt: TGTGCCAGCGCCGGACGGATCTACACCGGGGAGCTGTTTTTT; CDR3aa: CASAGRIYTGELFF
d_gene: -; abundance: -; j_gene: TRBJ1-6; v_gene: TRBV2; CDR3nt: TGTGCCAGCATCCCCGGGGAGGATAATTCACCCCTCCACTTT; CDR3aa: CASIPGEDNSPLHF
d_gene: -; abundance: -; j_gene: TRBJ2-5; v_gene: TRBV7-9; CDR3nt: TGTGCCAGCAGGTCGACAGGAATACAAGAGACCCAGTACTTC; CDR3aa: CASRSTGIQETQYF
d_gene: -; abundance: -; j_gene: TRBJ1-5; v_gene: TRBV2; CDR3nt: TGTGCCAGCAAGGACGGTCGAACACAGCCCCAGCATTTT; CDR3aa: CASKDGRTQPQHF
d_gene: -; abundance: -; j_gene: TRBJ1-6; v_gene: TRBV5-6; CDR3nt: TGTGCCAGCAGCTTGGCGGCAGTCAATAATTCACCCCTCCACTTT; CDR3aa: CASSLAAVNNSPLHF
d_gene: -; abundance: -; j_gene: TRBJ2-1; v_gene: TRBV15; CDR3nt: TGTGCCACCAGCGAGGGATCACTAGATACCAATGAGCAGTTCTTC; CDR3aa: CATSEGSLDTNEQFF
d_gene: TRBD1; abundance: many; j_gene: TRBJ1-1; v_gene: TRBV20-1; CDR3nt: TGCAGTGCTAGCCCGACAGGGGAAGCTTTCTTT; CDR3aa: CSASPTGEAFF
d_gene: TRBD1; abundance: many; j_gene: TRBJ1-1; v_gene: TRBV19; CDR3nt: TGTGCCAGTAGTATAGGGACAGGAAAGAGGAACACTGAAGCTTTCTTT; CDR3aa: CASSIGTGKRNTEAFF
d_gene: -; abundance: -; j_gene: TRBJ2-7; v_gene: TRBV19; CDR3nt: TGTGCCGGTAGTAGGGTACGGGGCCCTCCCTACGAGCAGTACTTC; CDR3aa: CAGSRVRGPPYEQYF
d_gene: TRBD1; abundance: many; j_gene: TRBJ1-2; v_gene: TRBV7-9; CDR3nt: TGTGCCAGCAGCTTAGGCGTGACAGGGGGAACGGTGGATTATGGCTACACCTTC; CDR3aa: CASSLGVTGGTVDYGYTF
d_gene: TRBD1; abundance: few; j_gene: TRBJ1-5; v_gene: TRBV20-1; CDR3nt: TGCAGTGCTGTGAACCTCCAGGGGGCTCAGCCCCAGCATTTT; CDR3aa: CSAVNLQGAQPQHF
d_gene: -; abundance: many; j_gene: TRBJ2-2; v_gene: TRBV12-3/TRBV12-4; CDR3nt: TGTGCCAGCAGTTTAAGAGGGTGGGCCGGGGAGCTGTTTTTT; CDR3aa: CASSLRGWAGELFF
d_gene: -; abundance: many; j_gene: TRBJ2-1; v_gene: TRBV4-2; CDR3nt: TGTGCCAGCAGCCAAGCTCCAGGGAACTACAATGAGCAGTTCTTC; CDR3aa: CASSQAPGNYNEQFF
d_gene: -; abundance: many; j_gene: TRBJ1-2; v_gene: TRBV5-8; CDR3nt: TGTGCCAGCAACGAGTGGAGAGTCGATATAGGATACACCTTC; CDR3aa: CASNEWRVDIGYTF
d_gene: TRBD1; abundance: -; j_gene: TRBJ1-5; v_gene: TRBV24-1; CDR3nt: TGTGCCACCAGTGATTCCCCCGGGACAGGGGTTAGCAATCAGCCCCAGCATTTT; CDR3aa: CATSDSPGTGVSNQPQHF
d_gene: TRBD2; abundance: -; j_gene: TRBJ2-7; v_gene: TRBV5-1; CDR3nt: TGCGCCAGCAGAGCTAGCGGGGGCTTCTCCTACGAGCAGTACTTC; CDR3aa: CASRASGGFSYEQYF
d_gene: TRBD2; abundance: many; j_gene: TRBJ2-5; v_gene: TRBV2; CDR3nt: TGTGCCGGGCGGGGGGCCCAAGAGACCCAGTACTTC; CDR3aa: CAGRGAQETQYF
d_gene: TRBD1; abundance: many; j_gene: TRBJ1-2; v_gene: TRBV5-1; CDR3nt: TGCGCCAGCAGCTTGGATAGGGCAGGGGGGTCTTATGGCTACACCTTC; CDR3aa: CASSLDRAGGSYGYTF
d_gene: TRBD1; abundance: many; j_gene: TRBJ1-1; v_gene: TRBV20-1; CDR3nt: TGCAACAGCCTACAGGGGGCTGCTGAAGCTTTCTTT; CDR3aa: CNSLQGAAEAFF
d_gene: -; abundance: many; j_gene: TRBJ1-2; v_gene: TRBV19; CDR3nt: TGTGCCAGTCTCGACAGGCACGACTATGGCTACACCTTC; CDR3aa: CASLDRHDYGYTF
d_gene: -; abundance: many; j_gene: TRBJ1-5; v_gene: TRBV7-9; CDR3nt: TGTGCCAGCAGCTCGCCCGGACGGGCCCCCCAGCATTTT; CDR3aa: CASSSPGRAPQHF
d_gene: TRBD1; abundance: many; j_gene: TRBJ1-1; v_gene: TRBV7-9; CDR3nt: TGTGCCAGCAGCTGGGGGGGACAGGGGGAGGCTGAAGCTTTCTTT; CDR3aa: CASSWGGQGEAEAFF
d_gene: -; abundance: many; j_gene: TRBJ1-2; v_gene: TRBV20-1; CDR3nt: TGCAGTGCCGTCGGTATGAGGCGTGGGGGCTACACCTTC; CDR3aa: CSAVGMRRGGYTF
d_gene: -; abundance: many; j_gene: TRBJ1-1; v_gene: TRBV20-1; CDR3nt: TGCAGTGTCCCCCCAGGTATCACTGAAGCTTTCTTT; CDR3aa: CSVPPGITEAFF
d_gene: TRBD1; abundance: many; j_gene: TRBJ1-5; v_gene: TRBV9; CDR3nt: TGTGCCAGCAGCGTAGCTCCCGACAGGGGCCAGCCCCAGCATTTT; CDR3aa: CASSVAPDRGQPQHF
d_gene: -; abundance: many; j_gene: TRBJ2-3; v_gene: TRBV10-3; CDR3nt: TGTGCCATCAAAGCCTCTAGCACAGATACGCAGTATTTT; CDR3aa: CAIKASSTDTQYF
d_gene: -; abundance: -; j_gene: TRBJ1-1; v_gene: TRBV20-1; CDR3nt: TGCAGTGCTGGGACGGTCAACACTGAAGCTTTCTTT; CDR3aa: CSAGTVNTEAFF
d_gene: -; abundance: many; j_gene: TRBJ1-1; v_gene: TRBV19; CDR3nt: TGTGCCAGTAAGTCTTCTAGGAACACTGAAGCTTTCTTT; CDR3aa: CASKSSRNTEAFF
d_gene: -; abundance: many; j_gene: TRBJ2-2; v_gene: TRBV19; CDR3nt: TGTGCCAGTAGTATAGTATCAGGGACCGGGGAGCTGTTTTTT; CDR3aa: CASSIVSGTGELFF
d_gene: TRBD1; abundance: many; j_gene: TRBJ2-7; v_gene: TRBV5-1; CDR3nt: TGCGCCAGCAGCCCAGGGACAGGGCTGTCCTACGAGCAGTACTTC; CDR3aa: CASSPGTGLSYEQYF
d_gene: -; abundance: many; j_gene: TRBJ1-5; v_gene: TRBV5-1; CDR3nt: TGCGCCAGCAGCGAGCAGAGGGACTACTTAACTTTT; CDR3aa: CASSEQRDYLTF
d_gene: -; abundance: many; j_gene: TRBJ2-7; v_gene: TRBV7-9; CDR3nt: TGTGCCAGCAGCTTAGCAGGGGCGCAAAACGAGCAGTACTTC; CDR3aa: CASSLAGAQNEQYF
d_gene: -; abundance: -; j_gene: TRBJ2-2; v_gene: TRBV5-1; CDR3nt: TGTGCCTGCAGCAAGGGGTTCATAAGCGGGGAGCTGTTTTTT; CDR3aa: CACSKGFISGELFF
d_gene: -; abundance: -; j_gene: TRBJ2-5; v_gene: TRBV7-2; CDR3nt: TGTGCCAGCAGCCCCTACTTGGGGGCGGCAGAGACCCAGTACTTC; CDR3aa: CASSPYLGAAETQYF
d_gene: TRBD2; abundance: -; j_gene: TRBJ2-7; v_gene: TRBV25-1; CDR3nt: TGTGCCAGCAGCGCTCCCGGGACTAGCGGCCATGTTCGGGACGAGCAGTACTTC; CDR3aa: CASSAPGTSGHVRDEQYF
d_gene: TRBD2; abundance: many; j_gene: TRBJ2-7; v_gene: TRBV19; CDR3nt: TGTGCCAGTAGTCCGTTAGCGGGGGCGACCTCCTACGAGCAGTACTTC; CDR3aa: CASSPLAGATSYEQYF
d_gene: -; abundance: many; j_gene: TRBJ2-2; v_gene: TRBV3-1; CDR3nt: TGTGCCAGCAGCCAATCGATGGCCGGGGAGCTGTTTTTT; CDR3aa: CASSQSMAGELFF
d_gene: -; abundance: -; j_gene: TRBJ2-3; v_gene: TRBV2; CDR3nt: TGTGCCAGCACCCCAGGCCCCCAGGGAACAGATACGCAGTATTTT; CDR3aa: CASTPGPQGTDTQYF
d_gene: -; abundance: -; j_gene: TRBJ2-6; v_gene: TRBV24-1; CDR3nt: TGTGCCACCAGTGAGCCCTCGGGGTACACCGGGGCCAACGTCCTGACTTTC; CDR3aa: CATSEPSGYTGANVLTF
d_gene: -; abundance: -; j_gene: TRBJ1-6; v_gene: TRBV7-3; CDR3nt: TGTGCCAGCAGCTTAACTCCGTCGAGCTCCTATAATTCACCCCTCCACTTT; CDR3aa: CASSLTPSSSYNSPLHF
d_gene: -; abundance: -; j_gene: TRBJ1-6; v_gene: TRBV6-4; CDR3nt: TGTGCCAGCAGTGACTATGAGGGTAGTGCACCCCTCCACTTT; CDR3aa: CASSDYEGSAPLHF
d_gene: TRBD1; abundance: -; j_gene: TRBJ2-5; v_gene: TRBV2; CDR3nt: TGTGCCAGCGGGGACAGGGACCAAGAGACCCAGTACTTC; CDR3aa: CASGDRDQETQYF
d_gene: TRBD1; abundance: -; j_gene: TRBJ2-7; v_gene: TRBV6-1; CDR3nt: TGTGCCAGCAGGGTATTGGGACAGGTCACCTACGAGCAGTACTTC; CDR3aa: CASRVLGQVTYEQYF
d_gene: -; abundance: -; j_gene: TRBJ2-7; v_gene: TRBV7-9; CDR3nt: TGTGCCAGCAGCTTAGAGACAGGCGGCTACGAGCAGTACTTC; CDR3aa: CASSLETGGYEQYF
d_gene: TRBD1; abundance: many; j_gene: TRBJ1-2; v_gene: TRBV3-1; CDR3nt: TGTGCCAGCAGCCGAACAGGGGGAGACTATGGCTACACCTTC; CDR3aa: CASSRTGGDYGYTF
d_gene: TRBD2; abundance: many; j_gene: TRBJ2-1; v_gene: TRBV10-3; CDR3nt: TGTGCCATCAGTGAGTCTAGCGGGGAGGAGTTCTTC; CDR3aa: CAISESSGEEFF